The 22 T cell receptor beta chains below all came from one sample that was sequenced in a study of blood T cells in healthy people across ages. Using a J-beta primer mix together with a sample-barcoded 5' primer, a second PCR was run for about 7 to 12 cycles. TCRdb passed the 5' RACE reads through MiXCR, listing each CDR3 protein once. The repertoire consists of around 800,000 distinct CDR3 sequences, with approximately 67% occurring once and the leading ten covering approximately 30%. The sequenced sample was blood. The receptors come from a man aged 30-40 years in good health.

The J gene is TRBJ2-7, the V gene TRBV29-1; possible D gene TRBD1, 5 bases. Germline V lookup: CDR1 SQVTM, CDR2 ANQGSEA. V dropped 6 bases and J dropped 6 bases, with 12 bases sitting between them. This CDR3 comprises 11 residues. The CDR3 spells CSVTRVGEQYF. In nucleotides, the CDR3 is TGCAGCGTAACCAGGGTTGGCGAGCAGTACTTC.

This chain connects TRBV12-3 or TRBV12-4 to TRBJ2-7; TRBD1 matches at 11 bases. After removal of 5 bases from V and 6 bases from J, the junction contained 9 bases not matched to a gene. CDR3 length: 15 amino acids. The DNA for the CDR3 is TGTGCCAGCAGTACAACCGGGACAGGGGGTGGCGAGCAGTACTTC. This gives the protein CASSTTGTGGGEQYF.

This clonotype has a handful of counts. The V gene is TRBV9, the J gene TRBJ1-2, with 7 positions matching TRBD1. Per the germline V gene, CDR1 is SGDLS and CDR2 is YYNGEE. The length of the CDR3 is 14 residues. J was trimmed by 2 bases and V by 3 bases; bases with no gene match: 4. The CDR3 sequence: CASSGGQLNYGYTF. As DNA, the CDR3 is TGTGCCAGCAGCGGGGGACAGCTAAACTATGGCTACACCTTC.

V gene TRBV7-2 combines with J gene TRBJ2-7, with D unclear. This CDR3 region has 15 residues. The V end was cut by 2 bases, the J end by 1 base, with 12 bases between. Per the germline V gene, CDR1 is SGHTA and CDR2 is FQGNSA. The CDR3 reads CASSLSPALSYEQYF. DNA of the CDR3: TGTGCCAGCAGCTTATCACCGGCCCTATCCTACGAGCAGTACTTC.

V is TRBV3-1 and J is TRBJ2-1, with D possibly being TRBD2 (6 bases). With 2 bases removed from V and 7 bases from J, the gap between germline ends came to 12 bases. CDR3 length: 14 residues. Germline CDR1 is LGHDT and CDR2 is YNNKEL (reference sequence). CDR3 region: CASSQMTSSNEQFF. The DNA for the CDR3 is TGTGCCAGCAGCCAAATGACTAGTTCGAATGAGCAGTTCTTC.

This clonotype was detected ten times or more. This chain joins TRBV5-1 and TRBJ1-5; D possibly corresponds to TRBD1 (6 bases). The germline gives CDR1 SGHRS, CDR2 YFSETQ. The CDR3 runs 14 residues. The V end was cut by 4 bases, the J end by 3 bases, with 11 bases between. CDR3 in amino acids: CASSLGADNQPQHF. CDR3 sequence (DNA): TGCGCCAGCAGCCTGGGGGCTGACAATCAGCCCCAGCATTTT.

This clonotype was seen only a few times. The junction and the germline gene differ at one end; a read error may be behind it. This chain uses TRBV6-5 with TRBJ1-5; D is unclear. CDR1 and CDR2 from the germline V gene are MNHEY and SVGAGI. CDR3 length equals 15 residues. The CDR3: CASRSRTTGNHPQHF. The CDR3 DNA reads TGTGCCAGCAGGTCTAGGACGACGGGAAATCACCCCCAGCATTTT.

V usage is TRBV10-3 and J usage is TRBJ2-7; D may be TRBD1 or TRBD2 (6 bases each). V was shortened by 7 bases and J by 2 bases, with 9 bases between the two germline ends. The CDR3 is 12 amino acids. From germline, CDR1 is ENHRY and CDR2 SYGVKD. CDR3 coding DNA: TGTGCCATCAAGGGGGGCACCTACGAGCAGTACTTC. Protein: CAIKGGTYEQYF.

The chain uses TRBV7-3 and TRBJ2-3, with 10 bases lining up with TRBD1. Germline CDR1 reads SGHTA; CDR2 reads FQGTGA. This CDR3 comprises 15 residues. V gave up 3 bases and J gave up 3 bases; unmatched junction bases: 3. The CDR3 sequence: CASSFGQGGTDTQYF. The CDR3 nucleotides read TGTGCCAGCAGCTTTGGACAGGGGGGAACAGATACGCAGTATTTT.

This chain connects TRBV4-2 to TRBJ2-1; 9 positions agree with TRBD2. The germline V gene encodes CDR1 LGHNA and CDR2 YNFKEQ. Losses at the gene ends were 7 bases for V and 3 bases for J; bases not matched to a gene: 10. The length of the CDR3 is 16 residues. The CDR3 DNA sequence: TGTGCCAGCAAGTACGAGGCGGGGGGGCACTACAATGAGCAGTTCTTC. Translation: CASKYEAGGHYNEQFF.

This clonotype was seen a few times. The chain recombines TRBV7-2 with TRBJ2-7; tentatively, D is TRBD2 (6 bases). The CDR3 is made up of 15 amino acids. Germline loops: CDR1 SGHTA, CDR2 FQGNSA. V dropped 5 bases and J dropped 3 bases, with 17 bases sitting between them. CDR3 DNA sequence: TGTGCCAGCAGCCTAACGGGACTGGGACTCTACGAGCAGTACTTC. It is translated as CASSLTGLGLYEQYF.

V and J are TRBV20-1 and TRBJ2-7, with D perhaps matching TRBD2 (5 bases). The germline V gene has CDR1 DFQATT and CDR2 SNEGSKA (reference sequence). The ends were cut back, 3 bases at V and 5 bases at J, with 14 bases in the middle. This CDR3 comprises 13 residues. The CDR3 here is CSASREHGDEQYF. DNA of the CDR3: TGCAGTGCTAGTAGGGAGCACGGCGACGAGCAGTACTTC.

The rearrangement links TRBV6-2 or TRBV6-3 to TRBJ1-1; 7 bases align to TRBD1. The V and J ends lost 6 bases and 4 bases, in that order; junction bases with no gene match: 8. This CDR3 has 14 amino acids. Germline V gene data show CDR1 as MNHEY and CDR2 as SVGEGT. The CDR3 region has the DNA TGTGCCAGCAGGCACTCGACAGGGAGCACTGAAGCTTTCTTT. Amino acids: CASRHSTGSTEAFF.

Comments on this clonotype: One base away lies a much larger clone, so this may be a sequencing read error. The chain employs TRBV10-3 and TRBJ2-4; TRBD1 matches 7 bases. The tail of the sequence fits TRBJ2-7 better, so the J call may be wrong. The germline V gene has CDR1 ENHRY and CDR2 SYGVKD. The CDR3 runs to 13 residues. CDR3: CAISPGQPYEQYF. The CDR3 DNA sequence: TGTGCCATCAGTCCGGGACAGCCCTACGAGCAGTACTTC.

There are many counts of this clonotype. V is TRBV28 and J is TRBJ2-7; 9 nucleotides align to TRBD1. The CDR3 length is 15 residues. Trimming removed 4 bases from V and 1 base from J; junction bases left unmatched: 5. The germline V gene has CDR1 MDHEN and CDR2 SYDVKM. Here the CDR3 DNA reads TGTGCCAGCAGTTCTCCGGGACAGGGATCCTACGAGCAGTACTTC. Translating gives CASSSPGQGSYEQYF.

The V gene is TRBV4-3, the J gene TRBJ2-3, with D unresolved. V was clipped by 0 bases and J by 6 bases, with 16 bases between them. CDR3 size: 16 residues. The V gene's germline CDR1 is LGHNA and CDR2 YSLEER. DNA of the CDR3: TGCGCCAGCAGCCAAGAGTACGGCAGGCCAGCGGATACGCAGTATTTT. Its protein is CASSQEYGRPADTQYF.

The genes are TRBV20-1 and TRBJ1-1; tentatively, D is TRBD1 (6 bases). The germline CDR1 and CDR2 sequences are DFQATT and SNEGSKA (reference sequence). This CDR3 has 14 amino acids. V was trimmed by 3 bases and J by 5 bases, leaving 16 bases between them. CDR3 nucleotide sequence: TGCAGTGCTAGTCAAGGGGGGAAGAAAACTGAAGCTTTCTTT. Translating it yields CSASQGGKKTEAFF.

This clonotype was seen only a few times. The gene calls are TRBV20-1 and TRBJ2-5; D possibly corresponds to TRBD1 (6 bases). CDR3 size: 12 residues. CDR1 and CDR2 from the germline V gene are DFQATT and SNEGSKA (reference sequence). Trimming cost V 4 bases and J 5 bases, with 11 bases left between them. The DNA for the CDR3 is TGCAGTGCTACAGGGGCACGGGAGACCCAGTACTTC. As protein: CSATGARETQYF.

This clonotype was detected only a few times. The chain employs TRBV28 and TRBJ2-7; 7 bases map to TRBD1. CDR1 MDHEN and CDR2 SYDVKM come from the germline V gene. The CDR3 is made up of 13 amino acids. V dropped 2 bases and J dropped 5; count of bases not matched to a gene: 3. The CDR3 nucleotides are TGTGCCAGCAGTTTAAACAGGGGCCACGAGCAGTACTTC. Protein: CASSLNRGHEQYF.

V gene TRBV4-3 combines with J gene TRBJ1-2; the D is unclear. The CDR3 spans 14 residues. Germline CDR1 and CDR2: LGHNA and YSLEER. Trimming took 0 bases from V and 5 from J, leaving 10 bases between them. The CDR3 protein is CASSQESPTYGYTF. CDR3 nucleotides: TGCGCCAGCAGCCAAGAATCCCCTACGTATGGCTACACCTTC.

The chain joins TRBV12-3 or TRBV12-4 to TRBJ2-7; 11 positions agree with TRBD1. There are 13 residues in the CDR3. V shed 5 bases and J 6 bases; nucleotides not matched to a gene: 3. The CDR3 sequence: CASSGQGAGEQYF. The CDR3 bases are TGTGCCAGCAGTGGACAGGGGGCTGGCGAGCAGTACTTC.

This chain uses TRBV15 with TRBJ1-2; D gene unclear. V lost 3 bases and J 1 base, leaving 9 bases between the germline ends. CDR3 size: 14 residues. Per germline, CDR1 LNHNV and CDR2 YYDKDF (reference sequence). The CDR3 DNA reads as TGTGCCACCAGCAGTCCAGGCGATAACTATGGCTACACCTTC. Amino acids: CATSSPGDNYGYTF. The full variable domain, its missing parts supplied by reference TRBV15 and TRBJ1-2, is DAMVIQNPRYQVTQFGKPVTLSCSQTLNHNVMYWYQQKSSQAPKLLFHYYDKDFNNEADTPDNFQSRRPNTSFCFLDIRSPGLGDTAMYLCATSSPGDNYGYTFGSGTRLTVV.